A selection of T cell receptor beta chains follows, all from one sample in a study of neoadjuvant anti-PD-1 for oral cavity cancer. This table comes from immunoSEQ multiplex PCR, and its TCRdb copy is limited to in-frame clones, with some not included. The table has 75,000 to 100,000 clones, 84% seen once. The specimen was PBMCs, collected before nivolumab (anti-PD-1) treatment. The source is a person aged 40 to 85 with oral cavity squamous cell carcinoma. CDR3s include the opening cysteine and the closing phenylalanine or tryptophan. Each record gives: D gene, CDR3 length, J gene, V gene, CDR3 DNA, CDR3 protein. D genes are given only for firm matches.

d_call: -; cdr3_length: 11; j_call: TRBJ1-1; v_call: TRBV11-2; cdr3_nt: TGTGCCAGCAGCTTGTTCGGTGAAGCTTTCTTT; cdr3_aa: CASSLFGEAFF
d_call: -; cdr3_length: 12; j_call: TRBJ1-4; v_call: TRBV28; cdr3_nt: TGTGCCAGCAAAAGGACAGAGGAAAAACTGTTTTTT; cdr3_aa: CASKRTEEKLFF
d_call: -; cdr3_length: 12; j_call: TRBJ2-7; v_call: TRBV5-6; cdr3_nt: TGTGCCAGCAGCTTGAATACCTACGAGCAGTACTTC; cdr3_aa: CASSLNTYEQYF
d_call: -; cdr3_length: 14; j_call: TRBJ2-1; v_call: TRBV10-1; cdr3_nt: TGCGCCAGCAGTGAGTCTAGCTTCGACAATGAGCAGTTCTTC; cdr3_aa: CASSESSFDNEQFF
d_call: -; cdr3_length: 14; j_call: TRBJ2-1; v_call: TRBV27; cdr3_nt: TGTGCCAGCAGTCCCCCTCGGACGGTCGGTGAGCAGTTCTTC; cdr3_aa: CASSPPRTVGEQFF
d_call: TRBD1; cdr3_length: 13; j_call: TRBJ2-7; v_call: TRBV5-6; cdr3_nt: TGTGCCAGCATTCGGACAGGGGACTACGAGCAGTACTTC; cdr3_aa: CASIRTGDYEQYF
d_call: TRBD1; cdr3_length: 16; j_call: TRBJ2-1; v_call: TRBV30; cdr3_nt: TGTGCCTGGATTCCGGGTCTCCGGACAGGGGGTAATGAGCAGTTCTTC; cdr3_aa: CAWIPGLRTGGNEQFF
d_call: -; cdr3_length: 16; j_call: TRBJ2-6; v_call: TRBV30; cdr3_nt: TGTGCCTGCAACGACGGAGCCAGCTCTGGGGCCAACGTCCTGACTTTC; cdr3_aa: CACNDGASSGANVLTF
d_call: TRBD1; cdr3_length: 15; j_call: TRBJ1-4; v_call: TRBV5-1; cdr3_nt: TGCGCCAGCAGCTTGGATGGGACAGGGGCCGAAAAACTGTTTTTT; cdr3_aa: CASSLDGTGAEKLFF
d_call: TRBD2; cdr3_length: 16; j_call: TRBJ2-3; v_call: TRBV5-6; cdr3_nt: TGTGCCAGCAGCTTGACTAGCGGGAGGGGCACAGATACGCAGTATTTT; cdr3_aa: CASSLTSGRGTDTQYF